The T cell receptor beta chain described here comes from a study of blood T cell repertoires in COVID-19. Study in general: Sites in the United States, Italy and Spain provided acute and convalescent COVID-19 samples. T cells, B-cell-depleted T cells, or PBMCs provided the cDNA or gDNA that served as material.

The germline V and J ends were trimmed by 5 bases and 4 bases, with 14 bases remaining between them. This CDR3 has 14 residues. CDR1 and CDR2 (germline): MDHEN, SYDVKM. Per the authors' pipeline: Reference gene primer amplification yielded estimated nucleated cell counts. Data came from immunoSEQ multiplex PCR; TCRdb stores just in-frame clones and leaves some out. V and J calls plus clone size are reproduced from that table; the DNA served to infer D and trimming. The sample has roughly 70,000 clones, about 85% seen once. Input material: peripheral blood. The sequence came from a man aged 65 to 85 with active COVID-19. The chain uses TRBV28 and TRBJ1-2; D not resolved. Here the CDR3 reads CASSPPGVGYGYTF. DNA of the CDR3: TGTGCCAGCAGTCCCCCCGGGGTCGGCTATGGCTACACCTTC.